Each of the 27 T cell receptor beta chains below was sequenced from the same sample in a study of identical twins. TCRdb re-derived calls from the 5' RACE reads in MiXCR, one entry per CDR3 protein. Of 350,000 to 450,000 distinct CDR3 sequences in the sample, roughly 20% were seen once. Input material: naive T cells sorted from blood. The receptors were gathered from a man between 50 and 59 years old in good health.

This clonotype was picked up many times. CDR3 sequence reads: CASSPTGNTGELFF. The CDR3 DNA reads TGTGCCAGCAGTCCGACCGGAAACACCGGGGAGCTGTTTTTT. This rearrangement joins TRBV12-3 or TRBV12-4 to TRBJ2-2, with D uncertain. V was pared by 5 bases and J by 2 bases, with 9 bases between. The CDR3 has 14 amino acids.

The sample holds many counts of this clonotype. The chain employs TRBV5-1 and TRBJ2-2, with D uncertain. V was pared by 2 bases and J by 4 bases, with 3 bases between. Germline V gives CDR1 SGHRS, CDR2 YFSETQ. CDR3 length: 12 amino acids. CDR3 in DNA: TGCGCCAGCAGCTTTGCCACCGGGGAGCTGTTTTTT. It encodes CASSFATGELFF.

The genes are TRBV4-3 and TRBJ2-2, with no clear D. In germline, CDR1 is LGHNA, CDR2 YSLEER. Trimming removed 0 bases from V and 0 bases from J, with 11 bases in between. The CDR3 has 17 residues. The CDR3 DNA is TGCGCCAGCAGCCAAGAGGTTTCTCGATCGAACACCGGGGAGCTGTTTTTT. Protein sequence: CASSQEVSRSNTGELFF.

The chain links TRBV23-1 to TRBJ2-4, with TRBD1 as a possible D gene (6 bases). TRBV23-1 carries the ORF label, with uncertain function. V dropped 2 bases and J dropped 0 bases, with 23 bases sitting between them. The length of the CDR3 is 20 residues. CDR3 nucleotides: TGCGCCAGCAGTCAACGGATAGGGACACTGAATTTGGTAGCCAAAAACATTCAGTACTTC. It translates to CASSQRIGTLNLVAKNIQYF.

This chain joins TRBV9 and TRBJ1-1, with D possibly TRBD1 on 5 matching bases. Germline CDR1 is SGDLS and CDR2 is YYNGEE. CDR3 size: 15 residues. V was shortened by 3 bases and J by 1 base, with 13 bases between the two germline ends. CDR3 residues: CASSGSQAPNTEAFF. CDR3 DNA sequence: TGTGCCAGCAGCGGGTCACAGGCCCCGAACACTGAAGCTTTCTTT.

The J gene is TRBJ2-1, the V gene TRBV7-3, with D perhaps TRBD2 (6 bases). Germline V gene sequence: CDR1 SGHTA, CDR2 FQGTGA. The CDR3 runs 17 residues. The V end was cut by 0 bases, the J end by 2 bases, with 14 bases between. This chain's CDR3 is CASSLTPGLAAYNEQFF. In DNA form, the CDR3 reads TGTGCCAGCAGCTTAACTCCGGGACTGGCTGCCTACAATGAGCAGTTCTTC.

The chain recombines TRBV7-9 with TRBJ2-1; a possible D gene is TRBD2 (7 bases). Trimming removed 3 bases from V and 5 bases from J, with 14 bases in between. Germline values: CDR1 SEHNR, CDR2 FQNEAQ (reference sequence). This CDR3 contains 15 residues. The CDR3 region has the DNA TGTGCCAGCAGCTTCTCCGGGGGGCTCAACAATGAGCAGTTCTTC. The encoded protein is CASSFSGGLNNEQFF.

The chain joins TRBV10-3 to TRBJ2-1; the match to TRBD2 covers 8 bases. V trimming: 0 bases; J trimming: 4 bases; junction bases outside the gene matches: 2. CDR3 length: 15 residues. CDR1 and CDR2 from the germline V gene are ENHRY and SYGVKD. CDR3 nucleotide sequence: TGTGCCATCAGTGAGTCTAGCGGGACATACAATGAGCAGTTCTTC. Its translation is CAISESSGTYNEQFF.

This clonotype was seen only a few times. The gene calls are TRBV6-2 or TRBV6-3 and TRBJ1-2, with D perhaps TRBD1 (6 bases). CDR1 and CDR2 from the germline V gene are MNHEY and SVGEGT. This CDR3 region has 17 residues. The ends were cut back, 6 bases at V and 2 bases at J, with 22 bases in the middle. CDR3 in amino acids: CASRNSGEAPKNYGYTF. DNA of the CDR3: TGTGCCAGCAGAAACTCAGGGGAGGCCCCTAAAAACTATGGCTACACCTTC.

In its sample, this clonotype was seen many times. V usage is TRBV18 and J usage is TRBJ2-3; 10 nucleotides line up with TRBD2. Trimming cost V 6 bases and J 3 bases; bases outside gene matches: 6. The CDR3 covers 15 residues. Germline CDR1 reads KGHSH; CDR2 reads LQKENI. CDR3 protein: CASSNSGGATDTQYF. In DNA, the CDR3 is TGTGCCAGCTCCAACAGCGGGGGGGCGACAGATACGCAGTATTTT.

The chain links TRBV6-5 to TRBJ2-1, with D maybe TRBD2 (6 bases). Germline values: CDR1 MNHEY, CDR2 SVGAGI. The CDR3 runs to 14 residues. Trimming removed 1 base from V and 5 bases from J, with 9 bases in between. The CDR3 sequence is CASSYFASDNEQFF. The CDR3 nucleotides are TGTGCCAGCAGTTACTTTGCTAGCGACAATGAGCAGTTCTTC.

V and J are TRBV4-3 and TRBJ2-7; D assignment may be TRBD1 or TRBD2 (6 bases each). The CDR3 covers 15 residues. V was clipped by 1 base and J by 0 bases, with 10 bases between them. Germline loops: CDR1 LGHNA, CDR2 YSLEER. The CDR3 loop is CASSQARGRSYEQYF. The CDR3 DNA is TGCGCCAGCAGCCAAGCCCGGGGGCGCTCCTACGAGCAGTACTTC.

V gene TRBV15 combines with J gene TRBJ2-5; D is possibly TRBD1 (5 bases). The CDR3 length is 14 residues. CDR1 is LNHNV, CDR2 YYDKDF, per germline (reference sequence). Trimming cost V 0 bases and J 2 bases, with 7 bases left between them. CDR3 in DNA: TGTGCCACCAGCAGAGAAGGACAACAAGAGACCCAGTACTTC. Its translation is CATSREGQQETQYF.

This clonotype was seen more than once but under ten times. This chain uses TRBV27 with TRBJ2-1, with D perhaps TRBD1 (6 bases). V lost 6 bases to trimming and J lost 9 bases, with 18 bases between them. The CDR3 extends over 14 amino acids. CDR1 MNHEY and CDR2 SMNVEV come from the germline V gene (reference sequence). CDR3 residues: CASSPRDTRGEQFF. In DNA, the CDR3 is TGTGCCAGCAGCCCCCGGGACACACGGGGTGAGCAGTTCTTC.

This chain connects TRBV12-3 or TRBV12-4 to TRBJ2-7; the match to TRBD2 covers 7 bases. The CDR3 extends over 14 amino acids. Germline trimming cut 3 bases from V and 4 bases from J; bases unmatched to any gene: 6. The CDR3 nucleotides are TGTGCCAGCAGTTTCCGGCGGGAGTCGTACGAGCAGTACTTC. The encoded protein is CASSFRRESYEQYF.

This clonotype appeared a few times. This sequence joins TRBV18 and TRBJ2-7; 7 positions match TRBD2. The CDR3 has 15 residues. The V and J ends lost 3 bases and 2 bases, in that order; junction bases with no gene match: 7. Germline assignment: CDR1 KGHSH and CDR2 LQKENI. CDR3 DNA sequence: TGTGCCAGCTCACCGGGCCTAGCGGACGCCTACGAGCAGTACTTC. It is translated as CASSPGLADAYEQYF.

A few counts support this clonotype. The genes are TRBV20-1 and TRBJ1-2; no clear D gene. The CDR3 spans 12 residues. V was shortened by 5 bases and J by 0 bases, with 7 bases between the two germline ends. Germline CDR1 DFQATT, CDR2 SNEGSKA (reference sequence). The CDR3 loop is CSAHDSNYGYTF. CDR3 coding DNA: TGCAGTGCTCACGACTCTAACTATGGCTACACCTTC.

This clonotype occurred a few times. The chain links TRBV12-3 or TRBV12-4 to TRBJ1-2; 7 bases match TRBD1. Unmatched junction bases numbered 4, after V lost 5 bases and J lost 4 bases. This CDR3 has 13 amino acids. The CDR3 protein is CASSGDRVYGYTF. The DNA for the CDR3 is TGTGCCAGCAGTGGTGACAGGGTCTATGGCTACACCTTC.

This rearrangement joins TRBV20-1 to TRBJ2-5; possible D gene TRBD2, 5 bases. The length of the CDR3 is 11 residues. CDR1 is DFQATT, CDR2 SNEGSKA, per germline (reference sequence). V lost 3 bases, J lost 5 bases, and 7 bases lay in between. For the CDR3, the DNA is TGCAGTGCTAGTGGGGAGGAGACCCAGTACTTC. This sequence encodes CSASGEETQYF.

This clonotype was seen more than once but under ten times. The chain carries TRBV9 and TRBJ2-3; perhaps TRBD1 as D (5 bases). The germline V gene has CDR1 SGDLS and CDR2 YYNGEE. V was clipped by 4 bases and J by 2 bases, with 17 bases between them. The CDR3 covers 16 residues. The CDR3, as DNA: TGTGCCAGCAGCTCGCAGGGTTGGGGCCTCACAGATACGCAGTATTTT. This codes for CASSSQGWGLTDTQYF.

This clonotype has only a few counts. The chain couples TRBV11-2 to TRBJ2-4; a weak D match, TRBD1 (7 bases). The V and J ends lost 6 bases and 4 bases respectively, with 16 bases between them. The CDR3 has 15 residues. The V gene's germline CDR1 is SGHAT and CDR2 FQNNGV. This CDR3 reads CASRTLTGTKNIQYF. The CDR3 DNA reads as TGTGCCAGCAGAACCTTGACAGGGACTAAAAACATTCAGTACTTC.

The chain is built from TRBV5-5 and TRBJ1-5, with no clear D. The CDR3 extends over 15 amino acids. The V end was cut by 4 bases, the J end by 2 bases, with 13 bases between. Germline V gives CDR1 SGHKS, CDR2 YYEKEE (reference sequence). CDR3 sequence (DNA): TGTGCCAGCAGCCCGACGCCGGTGCGCAATCAGCCCCAGCATTTT. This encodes CASSPTPVRNQPQHF.

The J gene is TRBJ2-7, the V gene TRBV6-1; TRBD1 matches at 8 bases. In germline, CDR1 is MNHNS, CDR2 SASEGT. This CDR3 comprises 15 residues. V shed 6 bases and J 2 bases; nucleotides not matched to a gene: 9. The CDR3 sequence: CASSRQGPRAYEQYF. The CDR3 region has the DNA TGTGCCAGCAGCCGACAGGGGCCCCGGGCCTACGAGCAGTACTTC.

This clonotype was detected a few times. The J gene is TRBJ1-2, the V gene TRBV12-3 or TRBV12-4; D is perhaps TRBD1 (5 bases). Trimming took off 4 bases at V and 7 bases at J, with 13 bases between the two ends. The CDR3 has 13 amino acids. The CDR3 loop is CASSSTEESGYTF. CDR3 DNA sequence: TGTGCCAGCAGTTCGACAGAAGAAAGTGGCTACACCTTC.

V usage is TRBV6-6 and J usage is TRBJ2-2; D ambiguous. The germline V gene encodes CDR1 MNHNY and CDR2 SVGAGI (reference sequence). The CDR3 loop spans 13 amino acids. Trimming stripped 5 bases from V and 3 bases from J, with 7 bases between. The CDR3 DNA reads TGTGCCAGCAGTCAACCCTACACCGGGGAGCTGTTTTTT. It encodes CASSQPYTGELFF.

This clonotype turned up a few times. CDR3 in DNA: TGCGCCAGCAAGGACAGGGACTACGAGCAGTACTTC. Translation: CASKDRDYEQYF. The rearrangement uses TRBV10-1 and TRBJ2-7; 8 nucleotides match TRBD1. The germline CDR1 and CDR2 sequences are WNHNN and SYGVQD (reference sequence). The CDR3 runs to 12 residues. V shed 7 bases, J shed 3 bases, and the junction held 2 bases outside the gene matches.

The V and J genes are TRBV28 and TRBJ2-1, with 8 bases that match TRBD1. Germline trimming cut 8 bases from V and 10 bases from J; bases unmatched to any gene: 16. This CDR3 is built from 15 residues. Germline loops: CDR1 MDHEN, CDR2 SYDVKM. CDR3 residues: CASLTAGQGSGEQFF. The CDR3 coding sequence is TGTGCCAGCTTAACAGCCGGACAGGGATCTGGGGAGCAGTTCTTC.